This T cell receptor (beta chain) was profiled in a study of blood T cell repertoires in COVID-19. Study in general: PBMCs, B-cell-depleted T cells, or T cells provided the cDNA or gDNA that made up the material.

The V end was cut by 6 bases, the J end by 3 bases, with 20 bases between. The CDR3 contains 16 residues. Germline-derived CDR1 and CDR2 are LNHDA and SQIVND (reference sequence). Sequencing used immunoSEQ multiplex PCR; TCRdb keeps in-frame clones, though not all of them. The sample holds about 140,000 clones, approximately 90% seen once. The sequenced sample was peripheral blood. The receptor was isolated from a woman in her sixties or seventies with active COVID-19. The V gene is TRBV19, the J gene TRBJ1-2; D might be TRBD1 (5 bases). CDR3 residues: CASSPSEGRGDYGYTF. The CDR3 DNA reads as TGTGCCAGTAGCCCCTCAGAGGGGCGGGGGGACTATGGCTACACCTTC.